These 25 T cell receptor beta chains were sequenced from one sample in a study of vaccination effects on CD4 cells after COVID-19. Profiling relied on immunoSEQ multiplex PCR, and the TCRdb table lists in-frame clones only, not all of them. Of 29,000 or so clones detected, 74% appear once; the ten largest clones hold roughly 16%. Their specific antigens are unknown. Under the ViraFEST assay, PBMC were stimulated with viral peptide pools so that antigen-specific CD4+ T cells expanded. Sequencing was performed afterwards. Investigators separated out CD4+ T cells once around nine days of culture had passed. Participants completed two doses of the BNT162b2 or mRNA-1273 vaccine. The input for sequencing was CD4+ T cells from PBMCs cultured with HCoV-OC43 spike peptides, taken after COVID-19 vaccination. The subset denotes: HCoV-OC43 spike overlapping peptide pool stimulation. The receptors come from a human donor who received a COVID-19 vaccine.

This rearrangement joins TRBV29-1 to TRBJ1-5; tentative D call: TRBD1 (6 bases). The germline V gene encodes CDR1 SQVTM and CDR2 ANQGSEA. The CDR3 is 13 amino acids. V was trimmed by 5 bases and J by 4 bases, leaving 12 bases between them. The CDR3 loop is CSVRDNLNQPQHF. CDR3 nucleotide sequence: TGCAGCGTTCGGGACAACTTAAATCAGCCCCAGCATTTT. The full variable domain, in which reference TRBV29-1 and TRBJ1-5 provide the parts outside the CDR3, is SAVISQKPSRDICQRGTSLTIQCQVDSQVTMMFWYRQQPGQSLTLIATANQGSEATYESGFVIDKFPISRPNLTFSTLTVSNMSPEDSSIYLCSVRDNLNQPQHFGDGTRLSIL.

The V call is TRBV2, the J call TRBJ2-1; possibly TRBD2 for D (5 bases). This CDR3 has 11 amino acids. V lost 6 bases and J lost 9, with 9 bases in between. Germline lookup yields CDR1 SNHLY and CDR2 FYNNEI. The CDR3 region is CASRGAPEQFF. The CDR3 DNA is TGTGCCAGCAGGGGAGCTCCTGAGCAGTTCTTC.

The chain joins TRBV2 to TRBJ2-5; 14 positions match TRBD2. This CDR3 comprises 17 residues. The germline V gene encodes CDR1 SNHLY and CDR2 FYNNEI. Germline trimming cut 6 bases from V and 1 base from J; bases unmatched to any gene: 7. In nucleotides, the CDR3 is TGTGCCAGCAGGAGAGGACTAGCGGGGGGTCCCCAAGAGACCCAGTACTTC. It yields the protein CASRRGLAGGPQETQYF.

This chain's CDR3 is CASSSTWQNEKLFF. The CDR3 nucleotides read TGTGCCAGCAGTTCGACTTGGCAGAATGAAAAACTGTTTTTT. The chain combines TRBV6-5 with TRBJ1-4; D not certain. The V and J ends lost 4 bases and 5 bases respectively, with 11 bases between them. The CDR3 is 14 amino acids. Per germline, CDR1 MNHEY and CDR2 SVGAGI.

The gene calls are TRBV12-5 and TRBJ2-3; no clear D. This CDR3 has 19 residues. CDR1 and CDR2 (germline): LGHNT, FRNRAP. The V end was cut by 2 bases, the J end by 0 bases, with 21 bases between. The CDR3 loop reads CASGLSLVDAEVSTDTQYF. The CDR3 nucleotides are TGTGCTAGTGGTTTGAGTCTGGTGGACGCAGAAGTGAGCACAGATACGCAGTATTTT.

This chain joins TRBV7-6 and TRBJ2-1, with 9 bases lining up with TRBD2. The CDR3 extends over 15 amino acids. The germline V gene encodes CDR1 SGHVS and CDR2 FNYEAQ. Trimming took 9 bases from V and 3 from J; bases not matched to a gene: 9. CDR3 sequence: CARTPSGRLYNEQFF. In DNA form, the CDR3 reads TGTGCCAGAACGCCAAGCGGGAGGCTCTACAATGAGCAGTTCTTC.

The chain uses TRBV18 and TRBJ1-2, with D uncertain. V lost 6 bases and J 4 bases, leaving 12 bases between the germline ends. Germline assignment: CDR1 KGHSH and CDR2 LQKENI. The CDR3 has 13 residues. The CDR3 here is CASSLDSIYGYTF. Here the CDR3 DNA reads TGTGCCAGCTCGCTGGACTCCATCTATGGCTACACCTTC.

The chain recombines TRBV11-1 with TRBJ2-1; 12 nucleotides align to TRBD1. Germline V gives CDR1 SGHAT, CDR2 FQDESV (reference sequence). CDR3 size: 15 residues. Trimming removed 5 bases from V and 8 bases from J; junction bases left unmatched: 7. The CDR3 bases are TGTGCCAGCAGCGGCCGGGGACAGGGGGCTGATGAGCAGTTCTTC. Its protein is CASSGRGQGADEQFF.

J is TRBJ2-7 and V is TRBV7-9; the match to TRBD2 covers 8 bases. Germline loops: CDR1 SEHNR, CDR2 FQNEAQ (reference sequence). CDR3 length: 15 amino acids. V shed 4 bases, J shed 3 bases, and the junction held 8 bases outside the gene matches. The CDR3 bases are TGTGCCAGCAGCTCCAATGGACTAGCCCGCTACGAGCAGTACTTC. Translating it yields CASSSNGLARYEQYF.

CDR3 amino acids: CASSLGQGNNEQFF. The CDR3 DNA reads as TGCGCCAGCAGCTTGGGACAGGGGAACAATGAGCAGTTCTTC. The chain combines TRBV5-1 with TRBJ2-1; TRBD1 matches 8 bases. This CDR3 has 14 amino acids. Losses at the gene ends were 0 bases for V and 5 bases for J; bases not matched to a gene: 1. Germline CDR1 SGHRS, CDR2 YFSETQ.

The rearrangement joins TRBV6-2 or TRBV6-3 to TRBJ2-3, with D tentatively TRBD2 (6 bases). CDR1 is MNHEY and CDR2 is SVGEGT in the germline V gene. The ends were cut back, 0 bases at V and 11 bases at J, with 18 bases in the middle. The CDR3 runs 15 residues. This CDR3 is CASSYSTGDLIRQYF. The DNA for the CDR3 is TGTGCCAGCAGTTACTCGACGGGGGACCTAATTAGGCAGTATTTT.

Only one count was recorded for this clone. This chain uses TRBV19 with TRBJ1-1; D unclear. Looked up from germline, CDR1 is LNHDA and CDR2 is SQIVND (reference sequence). The CDR3 has 13 residues. V lost 3 bases, J lost 4 bases, and 9 bases lay in between. The CDR3: CASSMKRVTEAFF. The CDR3 DNA reads TGTGCCAGTAGTATGAAAAGGGTCACTGAAGCTTTCTTT.

The rearrangement uses TRBV10-3 and TRBJ2-1; D perhaps matches TRBD2 (5 bases). Germline CDR1 and CDR2: ENHRY and SYGVKD. Between the trimmed V and J ends, which lost 2 bases and 0 bases, there was a span of 11 bases. There are 16 residues in the CDR3. DNA of the CDR3: TGTGCCATCAGTGAGCAGCGGAGCGGCTCCTACAATGAGCAGTTCTTC. Translating it yields CAISEQRSGSYNEQFF.

This clone occurred once. This chain uses TRBV4-2 with TRBJ2-7; 10 nucleotides line up with TRBD2. The CDR3 totals 17 residues. In germline, CDR1 is LGHNA, CDR2 YNFKEQ. The trim removed 3 bases at V and 2 bases at J, leaving 10 bases unmatched. The CDR3 region has the DNA TGTGCCAGCAGCCACTCATTTGGACTAGCGGCAACCTACGAGCAGTACTTC. Its translation is CASSHSFGLAATYEQYF.

J is TRBJ2-7 and V is TRBV24-1; D unresolved. There are 16 residues in the CDR3. The V end was cut by 3 bases, the J end by 2 bases, with 16 bases between. Germline-derived CDR1 and CDR2 are KGHDR and SFDVKD. CDR3 protein: CATSDPSLGRAYEQYF. CDR3 DNA sequence: TGTGCCACCAGTGATCCCTCGCTGGGCCGCGCCTACGAGCAGTACTTC.

The chain has TRBV5-8 and TRBJ2-2; possibly TRBD1 for D (5 bases). V lost 4 bases and J lost 6, with 7 bases in between. Germline values: CDR1 SGHTS, CDR2 YDEGEE. This CDR3 contains 12 residues. CDR3 residues: CASSQGAGELFF. The CDR3 DNA follows: TGTGCCAGCAGCCAAGGGGCCGGGGAGCTGTTTTTT.

This clone was seen a single time. J is TRBJ2-7 and V is TRBV9; 10 nucleotides agree with TRBD2. This CDR3 is 16 amino acids long. Germline CDR1 reads SGDLS; CDR2 reads YYNGEE. J gave up 0 bases and V 5 bases, and 8 bases lay outside the gene matches. CDR3 amino acids: CASSSLAGASSYEQYF. In DNA form, the CDR3 reads TGTGCCAGCAGTAGCCTAGCGGGGGCCAGCTCCTACGAGCAGTACTTC.

The J gene is TRBJ1-2, the V gene TRBV18; D perhaps matches TRBD1 (5 bases). CDR1 is KGHSH, CDR2 LQKENI, per germline. With 3 bases removed from V and 0 bases from J, the gap between germline ends came to 17 bases. The CDR3 loop spans 17 amino acids. The CDR3 here is CASSPLTGKRTNYGYTF. DNA for the CDR3: TGTGCCAGCTCACCTTTAACAGGCAAGAGAACTAACTATGGCTACACCTTC.

This chain connects TRBV11-2 to TRBJ1-2, with D unclear. The CDR3 covers 14 residues. Germline lookup yields CDR1 SGHAT and CDR2 FQNNGV. Trimming cost V 1 base and J 10 bases, with 16 bases left between them. CDR3 sequence (DNA): TGTGCCAGCAGCTTAGCTATTACAGCGGACGACTACACCTTC. Translation: CASSLAITADDYTF.

The genes are TRBV6-1 and TRBJ1-2, with D possibly matching TRBD1 (5 bases). V lost 1 base to trimming and J lost 7 bases, with 22 bases between them. This CDR3 comprises 17 residues. In germline, CDR1 is MNHNS, CDR2 SASEGT. The CDR3 reads CASSEGAGTVGRVGYTF. CDR3 coding DNA: TGTGCCAGCAGTGAAGGAGCCGGGACGGTGGGTCGTGTTGGCTACACCTTC.

Here the CDR3 reads CASSHSGQLAGGTGELFF. CDR3 nucleotide sequence: TGCGCCAGCAGCCACAGCGGACAGTTAGCGGGGGGCACCGGGGAGCTGTTTTTT. The chain combines TRBV4-1 with TRBJ2-2; 10 positions agree with TRBD2. With 3 bases clipped from V and 4 bases from J, the junction kept 11 bases outside the gene matches. The CDR3 spans 18 residues. CDR1 and CDR2 from the germline V gene are MGHRA and YSYEKL.

A few counts support this clone. The CDR3, as DNA: TGTGCCAGCAGCTTATTCCGAGCGGGAGTCTCCCTTAGGTCCTACAATGAGCAGTTCTTC. It codes for CASSLFRAGVSLRSYNEQFF. The V call is TRBV7-8, the J call TRBJ2-1, with 8 bases identical to TRBD2. The CDR3 consists of 20 residues. The germline V gene encodes CDR1 SGHVS and CDR2 FQNEAQ. With 2 bases clipped from V and 1 base from J, the junction kept 16 bases outside the gene matches.

In its sample, this clone was seen a few times. The rearrangement uses TRBV19 and TRBJ1-1; D perhaps matches TRBD1 (6 bases). V was shortened by 5 bases and J by 1 base, with 17 bases between the two germline ends. Germline lookup yields CDR1 LNHDA and CDR2 SQIVND (reference sequence). This CDR3 is built from 16 residues. This chain's CDR3 is CASSFRQVRSNTEAFF. The CDR3 nucleotides read TGTGCCAGTAGTTTCCGACAGGTTAGATCGAACACTGAAGCTTTCTTT.

V and J are TRBV12-5 and TRBJ2-1; D remains unclear. Trimming stripped 6 bases from V and 2 bases from J, with 5 bases between. Germline V gene data show CDR1 as LGHNT and CDR2 as FRNRAP. The CDR3 has 12 amino acids. In nucleotides, the CDR3 is TGTGCTAGTGGGACAACCTACAATGAGCAGTTCTTC. It is translated as CASGTTYNEQFF.

The rearrangement uses TRBV11-2 and TRBJ2-6; no clear D. The germline V and J ends were trimmed by 1 base and 0 bases, with 10 bases remaining between them. CDR3 length equals 17 residues. Looked up from germline, CDR1 is SGHAT and CDR2 is FQNNGV. Written as DNA, the CDR3 is TGTGCCAGCAGCTTAGCGGCAATCATCTCTGGGGCCAACGTCCTGACTTTC. Its translation: CASSLAAIISGANVLTF.